A selection of T cell receptor beta chains follows, all from one sample in a study of T cells in Graves' hyperthyroidism and ophthalmopathy. TCRdb passed the multiplex PCR reads through MiXCR, listing each CDR3 protein once. The table lists roughly 380,000 distinct CDR3 sequences, about 19% of them singletons. Input material: blood. These receptors all stem from a woman aged 18-30 years with Graves' hyperthyroidism. Each CDR3 is given with its conserved first and last residue. Each record gives: CDR3 length, clone size, V gene, D gene, J gene, CDR3 DNA, CDR3 protein. D genes are given only for firm matches. Part of the rows lack a size; the others show once, few, many or a class for expanded clones.

14	many	TRBV27	.	TRBJ1-2	TGTGCCAGCAGTTTATCGGCACGGTGGGATGGCTACACCTTC	CASSLSARWDGYTF
17	few	TRBV20-1	TRBD2	TRBJ2-5	TGCAGTGCTAGTTTATTGACTAGCGGGGGGATTAAGGAGACCCAGTACTTC	CSASLLTSGGIKETQYF
15	many	TRBV9	TRBD2	TRBJ2-7	TGTGCCAGCAGCGTTAGAAGCGGGGGGACCTACGAGCAGTACTTC	CASSVRSGGTYEQYF
15	.	TRBV5-1	.	TRBJ2-5	TGCGCCAGCAGCTTGGGACTCCAAAAGAAAGAGACCCAGTACTTC	CASSLGLQKKETQYF
17	.	TRBV6-5	TRBD1	TRBJ2-5	TGTGCCAGCAGCTTAGGGGTGACAGGGGGCTACCAAGAGACCCAGTACTTC	CASSLGVTGGYQETQYF
13	many	TRBV12-3/TRBV12-4	TRBD2	TRBJ2-5	TGTGCCAGCACCCGGGACTATGGGGAGACCCAGTACTTC	CASTRDYGETQYF
14	many	TRBV12-3/TRBV12-4	.	TRBJ1-1	TGTGCCAGCAGTTTTTTGCAGAAGAACACTGAAGCTTTCTTT	CASSFLQKNTEAFF
13	.	TRBV27	.	TRBJ2-5	TGTGCCAGCAGTTTGTGGGGCGGAGAGACCAAGTACTTC	CASSLWGGETKYF
13	many	TRBV12-3/TRBV12-4	TRBD1	TRBJ2-7	TGTGCCAGCAGCGTCTTGACAGGGTACGAGCAGTACTTC	CASSVLTGYEQYF
15	many	TRBV12-3/TRBV12-4	.	TRBJ1-2	TGTGCCAGCACCATCCGACAGCAAAGAAACTATGGCTACACCTTC	CASTIRQQRNYGYTF
17	many	TRBV4-2	.	TRBJ2-7	.	CASSQDFGAGTEGEQYF
13	many	TRBV6-1	.	TRBJ1-1	TGTGCCAGCAGCGGGACGTCGGTCACTGAAGCTTTCTTT	CASSGTSVTEAFF
13	many	TRBV12-3/TRBV12-4	.	TRBJ1-5	TGTGCCAGCAGATCCCACAGCAATCAGCCCCAGCATTTT	CASRSHSNQPQHF
15	.	TRBV12-3/TRBV12-4	TRBD2	TRBJ2-7	TGTGCCAGCAGCGGGACTAGCGGGAGTCGGTACGAGCAGTACTTC	CASSGTSGSRYEQYF
14	many	TRBV20-1	.	TRBJ1-5	TGCAGCCTAACGGGGGGCGTAGGCAATCAGCCCCAGCATTTT	CSLTGGVGNQPQHF
14	.	TRBV6-1	.	TRBJ1-5	TGTGCCAGCAGTGAAGTGGGTTGGGGTCAGCCCCAGCATTTT	CASSEVGWGQPQHF
14	many	TRBV15	.	TRBJ1-1	TGTGCCACCAGCAGAGTGCCATTGGGCACTGAAGCTTTCTTT	CATSRVPLGTEAFF
12	many	TRBV7-2	.	TRBJ1-1	TGTGCCAGCAGCAAGTGGACCACTGAAGCTTTCTTT	CASSKWTTEAFF
12	many	TRBV12-5	.	TRBJ2-2	TGTGCTAGTGGTCCCGGCTGGGGGGAGCTGTTTTTT	CASGPGWGELFF
17	.	TRBV5-1	.	TRBJ2-2	TGCGCCAGCAGCCAGACCCCTGAGGAGCACGGCACCGGGGAGCTGTTTTTT	CASSQTPEEHGTGELFF
14	few	TRBV11-2	.	TRBJ2-2	TGTGCCAGCAGCCTGCAGAGGGGACCCGGGGAGCTGTTTTTT	CASSLQRGPGELFF
13	many	TRBV6-1	.	TRBJ2-5	TGTGCCAGCAGTCAAGGCTTTGGGGAGACCCAGTACTTC	CASSQGFGETQYF
13	many	TRBV7-3	.	TRBJ2-5	TGTGCCAGCAGCCCCGGGTTCCAAGAGACCCAGTACTTC	CASSPGFQETQYF
15	.	TRBV12-3/TRBV12-4	TRBD2	TRBJ2-4	TGTGCCAGCAGCCCGCGGGGGGGGGCACCAGACATTCAGTACTTC	CASSPRGGAPDIQYF
17	many	TRBV11-1	.	TRBJ1-5	TGTGCCAGCAGCGGGGACCCAGGAGTATATAGCAATCAGCCCCAGCATTTT	CASSGDPGVYSNQPQHF
13	.	TRBV28	TRBD1	TRBJ2-5	TGTGCCAGCAGTTTAGACAGGGTTAAGACCCAGTACTTC	CASSLDRVKTQYF
15	many	TRBV7-9	TRBD1	TRBJ1-2	TGTGCCAGCAGCGGGGGACAGGGGTTCCTCTATGGCTACACCTTC	CASSGGQGFLYGYTF
16	many	TRBV10-1	.	TRBJ2-5	TGCGCCAGCAGGTACATTACTGGGACCAACCAAAAGACCCAGTACTTC	CASRYITGTNQKTQYF
14	many	TRBV6-5	TRBD1	TRBJ2-4	TGTGCCAGCAGTTACTCAGGGGGCAAAAATATTCAGTACTTC	CASSYSGGKNIQYF
13	many	TRBV12-3/TRBV12-4	TRBD2	TRBJ2-5	TGTGCCAGCAAAGCGGGGGCCGTAATGGCCCAGTACTTC	CASKAGAVMAQYF
11	many	TRBV7-3	.	TRBJ1-3	TGTGCCAGCGGTTCTGGAAACACCATATATTTT	CASGSGNTIYF
15	.	TRBV20-1	.	TRBJ1-2	TGCAGTGCCCCTCACGTCCAGGAACTTAACTATGGCTACACCTTC	CSAPHVQELNYGYTF
16	many	TRBV20-1	TRBD1	TRBJ1-1	TGCAGTGCTAGGGCTAGCTGGGACAGTCCGAGGCAGGGAGCTTTCTTT	CSARASWDSPRQGAFF
15	many	TRBV12-3/TRBV12-4	TRBD1	TRBJ1-1	TGTGCCAGCAGTTTCGGGGGACAGATGAACACTGAAGCTTTCTTT	CASSFGGQMNTEAFF
15	.	TRBV3-1	.	TRBJ2-5	TGTGCCAGCAGCCGTGGGGTCCTCGAACGGGAGACCCAGTACTTC	CASSRGVLERETQYF
13	many	TRBV27	.	TRBJ2-5	TGTGCCAGCAGTCCCCAGGGGAGAGAGACCCAGTACTTC	CASSPQGRETQYF
14	.	TRBV6-5	.	TRBJ1-2	TGTGCCAGCAGTTACTCGGGCGGCCCAGGTGGCTACACCTTC	CASSYSGGPGGYTF
16	many	TRBV5-6	.	TRBJ2-6	TGTGCCAGCAGCCGAAACAGGGTCTCTGGGGCCAACGTCCTGACTTTC	CASSRNRVSGANVLTF
12	many	TRBV20-1	.	TRBJ2-7	TGCAGTGCTAGAGAGAGAGAGTACGAGCAGTACTTC	CSAREREYEQYF
11	.	TRBV12-3/TRBV12-4	.	TRBJ2-7	TGTGCCAGCAGTTTTGGAGCCGAGCAGTACTTC	CASSFGAEQYF
13	many	TRBV29-1	.	TRBJ1-1	TGCAGCGTCCGCGGACGGCTGAACACTGAAGCTTTCTTT	CSVRGRLNTEAFF
14	many	TRBV2	.	TRBJ2-5	TGTGCCAGCAAAGCAGGGTTACCTTCCCAGACCCAGTACTTC	CASKAGLPSQTQYF
12	many	TRBV30	.	TRBJ1-2	TGTGCCTGGAGTGTTGGCGACTATGGCTACACCTTC	CAWSVGDYGYTF
11	many	TRBV29-1	TRBD2	TRBJ2-5	TGCAGCGTGGTACTAGCGGAGACCCAGTACTTC	CSVVLAETQYF
15	many	TRBV11-2	TRBD1	TRBJ1-1	TGTGCCAGCAGCTCCTGGCCGGGACAGGGGGGGAAGGCTTTCTTT	CASSSWPGQGGKAFF
14	.	TRBV19	.	TRBJ2-2	TGTGCCAGTAGCGAAGGGGCCCCTCGCGGGGAGCTGTTTTTT	CASSEGAPRGELFF
15	many	TRBV20-1	TRBD2	TRBJ2-7	TGCAGTGCTAGCGATAGCGGGGTGAGCTCCTACGAGCAGTACTTC	CSASDSGVSSYEQYF
15	many	TRBV6-5	.	TRBJ1-5	TGTGCCAGCAGTTACTCGAGTATGGGCCATCAGCCCCAGCATTTT	CASSYSSMGHQPQHF
17	many	TRBV7-4	.	TRBJ1-5	TGTGCCAGCAGCTTTCGCATTTGGAGGGGCGAGAATCAGCCCCAGCATTTT	CASSFRIWRGENQPQHF
14	.	TRBV6-1	.	TRBJ1-6	TGTGCCAGCAGAACTCACAGGGCCGGTTCACCCCTCCACTTT	CASRTHRAGSPLHF
17	many	TRBV6-2/TRBV6-3	TRBD2	TRBJ2-2	TGTGCCAGCAGTTACAGTACTAGCGGGGTAAACACCGGGGAGCTGTTTTTT	CASSYSTSGVNTGELFF
13	many	TRBV3-1	TRBD1	TRBJ1-1	TGTGCCAGCAGCCGCAGGGGGCCAACTGAAGCTTTCTTT	CASSRRGPTEAFF
16	few	TRBV19	TRBD2	TRBJ2-6	TGTGCCAGTAGAGGGCCGGGGGGGGCAGGGGCCAACGTCCTGACTTTC	CASRGPGGAGANVLTF
12	many	TRBV2	.	TRBJ1-1	TGTGCCAGCAAGAGGCGGAACACTGAAGCTTTCTTT	CASKRRNTEAFF